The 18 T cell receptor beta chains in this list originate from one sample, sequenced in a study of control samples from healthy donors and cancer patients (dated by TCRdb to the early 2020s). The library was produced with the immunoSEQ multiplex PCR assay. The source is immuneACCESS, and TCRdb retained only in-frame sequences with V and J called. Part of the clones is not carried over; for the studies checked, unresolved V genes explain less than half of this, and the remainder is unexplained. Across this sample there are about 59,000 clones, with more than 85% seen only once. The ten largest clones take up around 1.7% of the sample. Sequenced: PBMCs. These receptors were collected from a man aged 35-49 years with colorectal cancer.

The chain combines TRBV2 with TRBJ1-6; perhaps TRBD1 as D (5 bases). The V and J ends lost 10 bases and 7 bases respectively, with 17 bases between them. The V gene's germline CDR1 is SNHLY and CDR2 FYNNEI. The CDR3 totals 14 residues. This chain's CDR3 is CATLKGTVNSPLHF. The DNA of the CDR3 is TGTGCCACTCTCAAAGGGACGGTGAATTCACCCCTCCACTTT. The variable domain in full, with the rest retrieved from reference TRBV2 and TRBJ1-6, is EPEVTQTPSHQVTQMGQEVILRCVPISNHLYFYWYRQILGQKVEFLVSFYNNEISEKSEIFDDQFSVERPDGSNFTLKIRSTKLEDSAMYFCATLKGTVNSPLHFGNGTRLTVT.

CDR3 loop: CASSLQGGHLYNEQFF. In DNA, the CDR3 is TGTGCCAGCAGCCTACAGGGGGGCCACCTATACAATGAGCAGTTCTTC. The chain couples TRBV7-2 to TRBJ2-1; 8 nucleotides agree with TRBD1. The V segment lost 5 bases and the J segment 4 bases; nucleotides outside the gene matches: 10. Looked up from germline, CDR1 is SGHTA and CDR2 is FQGNSA. This CDR3 has 16 residues.

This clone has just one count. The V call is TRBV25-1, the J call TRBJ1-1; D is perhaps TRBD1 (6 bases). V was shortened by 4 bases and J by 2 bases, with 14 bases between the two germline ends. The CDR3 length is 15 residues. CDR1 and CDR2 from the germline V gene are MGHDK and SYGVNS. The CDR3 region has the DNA TGTGCCAGCAGTGCCAACAGGGAATTAAACACTGAAGCTTTCTTT. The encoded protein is CASSANRELNTEAFF.

The CDR3 protein is CASRVKQGDNQPQHF. The CDR3, as DNA: TGCGCCAGCAGAGTTAAACAGGGGGACAATCAGCCCCAGCATTTT. This chain joins TRBV10-2 and TRBJ1-5, with 8 bases matching TRBD1. The CDR3 has 15 residues. Germline CDR1 is WSHSY and CDR2 is SAAADI. V dropped 6 bases and J dropped 3; count of bases not matched to a gene: 7.

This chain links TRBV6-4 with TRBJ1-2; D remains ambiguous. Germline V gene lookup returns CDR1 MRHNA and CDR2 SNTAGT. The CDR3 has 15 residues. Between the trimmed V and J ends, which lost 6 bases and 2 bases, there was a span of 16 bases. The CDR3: CASSPMGGINYGYTF. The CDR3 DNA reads TGTGCCAGCAGCCCCATGGGAGGGATCAACTATGGCTACACCTTC.

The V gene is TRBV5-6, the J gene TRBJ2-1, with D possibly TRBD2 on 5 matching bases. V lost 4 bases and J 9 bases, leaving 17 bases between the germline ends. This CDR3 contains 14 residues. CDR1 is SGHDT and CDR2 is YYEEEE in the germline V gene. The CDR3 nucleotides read TGTGCCAGCAGCCCTGCGGGCCGACCTGGTGAGCAGTTCTTC. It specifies CASSPAGRPGEQFF.

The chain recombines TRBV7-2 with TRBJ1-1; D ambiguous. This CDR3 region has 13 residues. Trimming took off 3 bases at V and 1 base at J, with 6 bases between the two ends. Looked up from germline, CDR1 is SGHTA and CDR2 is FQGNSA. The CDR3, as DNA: TGTGCCAGCAGCTTTATCTCGAACACTGAAGCTTTCTTT. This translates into CASSFISNTEAFF.

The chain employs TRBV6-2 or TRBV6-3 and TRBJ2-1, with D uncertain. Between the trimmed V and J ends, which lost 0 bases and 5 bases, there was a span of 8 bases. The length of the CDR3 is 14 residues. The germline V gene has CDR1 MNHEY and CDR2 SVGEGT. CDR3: CASSYSGWNNEQFF. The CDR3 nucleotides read TGTGCCAGCAGTTACTCAGGCTGGAACAATGAGCAGTTCTTC.

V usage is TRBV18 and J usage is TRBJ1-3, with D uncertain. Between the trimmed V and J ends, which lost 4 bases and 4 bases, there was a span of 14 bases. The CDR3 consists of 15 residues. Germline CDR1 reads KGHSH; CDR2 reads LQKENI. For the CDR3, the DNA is TGTGCCAGCTCACGCCAGGAGGCCCGGGGAAACACCATATATTTT. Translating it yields CASSRQEARGNTIYF.

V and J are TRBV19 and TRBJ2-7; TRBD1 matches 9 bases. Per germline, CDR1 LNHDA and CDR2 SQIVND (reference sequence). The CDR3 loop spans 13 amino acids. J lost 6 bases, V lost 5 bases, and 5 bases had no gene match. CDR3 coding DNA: TGTGCCAGTAGTGGACAGGGGAAGATCGAGCAGTACTTC. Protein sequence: CASSGQGKIEQYF.

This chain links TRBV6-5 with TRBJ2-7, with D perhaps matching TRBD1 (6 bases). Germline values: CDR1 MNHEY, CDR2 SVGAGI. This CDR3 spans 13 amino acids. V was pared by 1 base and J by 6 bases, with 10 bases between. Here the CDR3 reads CASSYFRGSEQYF. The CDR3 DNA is TGTGCCAGCAGTTACTTCAGGGGTTCCGAGCAGTACTTC.

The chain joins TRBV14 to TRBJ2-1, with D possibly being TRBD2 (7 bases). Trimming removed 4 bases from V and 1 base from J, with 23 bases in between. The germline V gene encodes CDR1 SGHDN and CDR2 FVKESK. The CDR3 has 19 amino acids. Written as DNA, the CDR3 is TGTGCCAGCAGCCTCATGGGGGGGCCGAGATCGAGGTCCTACAATGAGCAGTTCTTC. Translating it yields CASSLMGGPRSRSYNEQFF.

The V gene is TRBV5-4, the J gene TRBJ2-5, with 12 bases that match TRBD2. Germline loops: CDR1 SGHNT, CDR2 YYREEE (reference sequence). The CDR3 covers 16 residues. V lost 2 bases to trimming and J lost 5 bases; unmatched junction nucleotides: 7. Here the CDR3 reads CASSFPSGGARETQYF. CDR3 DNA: TGTGCCAGCAGCTTTCCTAGCGGGGGGGCCCGGGAGACCCAGTACTTC.

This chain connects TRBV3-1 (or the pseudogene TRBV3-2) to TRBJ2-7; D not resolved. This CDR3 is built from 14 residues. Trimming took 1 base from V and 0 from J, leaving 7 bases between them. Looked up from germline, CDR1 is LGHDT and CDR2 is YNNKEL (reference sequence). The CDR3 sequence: CASSQAGISYEQYF. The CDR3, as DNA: TGTGCCAGCAGCCAAGCAGGAATCTCCTACGAGCAGTACTTC.

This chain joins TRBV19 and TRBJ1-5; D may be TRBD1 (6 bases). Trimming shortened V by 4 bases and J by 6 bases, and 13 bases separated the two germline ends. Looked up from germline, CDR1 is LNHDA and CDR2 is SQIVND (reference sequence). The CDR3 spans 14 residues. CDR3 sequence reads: CASSTAGGGQPQHF. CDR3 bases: TGTGCCAGTAGTACGGCAGGAGGGGGTCAGCCCCAGCATTTT.

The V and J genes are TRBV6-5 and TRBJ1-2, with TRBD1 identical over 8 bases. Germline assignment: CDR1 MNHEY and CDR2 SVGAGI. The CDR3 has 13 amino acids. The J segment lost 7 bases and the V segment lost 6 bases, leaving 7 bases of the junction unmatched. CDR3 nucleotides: TGTGCCAGCAGCCCCACAGGGGGTAGTGGCTACACCTTC. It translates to CASSPTGGSGYTF.

The CDR3 protein is CASSLEDYGYTF. The CDR3 nucleotides are TGTGCCAGCAGCCTGGAAGACTATGGCTACACCTTC. V gene TRBV6-5 combines with J gene TRBJ1-2; no firm D call. Trimming shortened V by 6 bases and J by 3 bases, and 8 bases separated the two germline ends. This CDR3 has 12 amino acids. The germline V gene has CDR1 MNHEY and CDR2 SVGAGI.

The CDR3 nucleotides read TGTGCCAGCAGCCGGGAGGTAGGGGAGCTGTTTTTT. This codes for CASSREVGELFF. J is TRBJ2-2 and V is TRBV3-1 (or the pseudogene TRBV3-2); D may be TRBD2 (6 bases). The CDR3 has 12 amino acids. CDR1 LGHDT and CDR2 YNNKEL come from the germline V gene (reference sequence). V lost 4 bases to trimming and J lost 8 bases, with 8 bases between them.